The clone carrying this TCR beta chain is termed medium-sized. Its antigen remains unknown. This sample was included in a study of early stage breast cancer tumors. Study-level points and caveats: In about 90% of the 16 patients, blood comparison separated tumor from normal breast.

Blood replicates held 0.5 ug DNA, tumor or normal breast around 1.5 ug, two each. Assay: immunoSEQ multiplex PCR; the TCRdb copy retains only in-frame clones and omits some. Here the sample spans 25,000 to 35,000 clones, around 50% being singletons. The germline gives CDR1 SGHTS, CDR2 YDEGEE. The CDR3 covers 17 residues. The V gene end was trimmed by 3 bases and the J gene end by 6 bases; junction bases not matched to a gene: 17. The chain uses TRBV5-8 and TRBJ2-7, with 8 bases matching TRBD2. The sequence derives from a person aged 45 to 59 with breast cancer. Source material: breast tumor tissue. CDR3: CASSSRSSGTSRGEQYF. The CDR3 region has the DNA TGTGCCAGCAGCTCACGATCTTCCGGGACTAGTCGCGGCGAGCAGTACTTC.